The clone carrying this TCR beta chain was detected a few times. What it recognizes is unknown. Ahead of sequencing, the ViraFEST assay grew antigen-specific CD4+ T cells using viral peptide pools. Following culture for more than 9 days, CD4+ T cells were isolated. From March to December 2020, the person had a SARS-CoV-2 infection that was confirmed by PCR. V lost 0 bases to trimming and J lost 7 bases, with 8 bases between them. Germline V gene data show CDR1 as KGHDR and CDR2 as SFDVKD. The CDR3 loop spans 13 amino acids. The data stem from a study of vaccination effects on CD4 cells after COVID-19. The assay was immunoSEQ multiplex PCR, and TCRdb's table has in-frame clones only and misses some. The data show tens of thousands of clones, with around three quarters seen just once and around 5.5% held by the top ten.

The receptor comes from a human donor who had a prior SARS-CoV-2 infection. Sequences were derived from CD4+ T cells from PBMCs cultured with HIV peptides, sampled before COVID-19 vaccination. Subset described: HIV-1 Nef peptide pool negative control/reference culture. This sequence joins TRBV24-1 and TRBJ1-2; no clear D gene. The CDR3 here is CATSDLDGAGYTF. CDR3 DNA: TGTGCCACCAGTGATTTGGACGGAGCTGGCTACACCTTC.